This TCR beta chain was obtained from a study of blood T cell repertoires in COVID-19. Looking at the study overall: Acute-phase and convalescent COVID-19 samples originated in the United States, Italy and Spain.

In the original analysis: Amplification from reference gene primers served as the basis for estimated nucleated cell counts. Method: immunoSEQ multiplex PCR; TCRdb's copy keeps in-frame clones and lacks some. D and trimming were read from the DNA, whereas the V and J calls and clone size are those reported in that table. The sample lists around 81,000 clones, more than 75% seen once, with roughly 12% in the top ten. Germline CDR1 and CDR2: SGHDN and FVKESK. The CDR3 has 14 residues. V was clipped by 4 bases and J by 1 base; unmatched bases: 2. The sequence was obtained from a human donor in a cohort sampled during active COVID-19. The chain combines TRBV14 with TRBJ2-5; 8 positions match TRBD1. Sequencing was done on a sample of peripheral blood. CDR3 coding DNA: TGTGCCAGCAGCCTGGGACAGGTCCAAGAGACCCAGTACTTC. It specifies CASSLGQVQETQYF.